This T cell receptor beta chain was recorded in a study of CD8 T cells in ankylosing spondylitis. This clonotype showed up many times. Its specificity is unknown. J gave up 1 base and V 5 bases, and 4 bases lay outside the gene matches. From germline, CDR1 is SGHRS and CDR2 YFSETQ. CDR3 length: 14 residues. Study outcomes and limitations: CD8+ disease-linked clones were present at relatively low frequencies in blood. One TCR beta motif, made up of seven to nine highly homologous variants, appeared characteristic of ankylosing spondylitis blood.

Generation of TCR beta libraries employed quantitative 5'-RACE incorporating molecular barcodes. A single record per CDR3 protein comes from TCRdb applying MiXCR to the 5' RACE reads. This table has over 150,000 distinct CDR3 sequences, more than 10% appearing once. The chain links TRBV5-1 to TRBJ1-1; 8 nucleotides line up with TRBD1. Source material: blood, either unsorted or a sorted T cell fraction (not recorded which). The receptor's source is a male donor with ankylosing spondylitis or in good health (not recorded which). The chain's CDR3 is CASRSGTGNTEAFF. The CDR3 coding sequence is TGCGCCAGCAGATCCGGGACAGGGAACACTGAAGCTTTCTTT.